These T cell receptor beta chains were read from a single sample in a study of blood T cell repertoires in COVID-19. Some clones are missing from TCRdb's copy, which holds only in-frame ones; the method was immunoSEQ multiplex PCR. Of about 190,000 clones listed, around 91% are singletons. What was sequenced was peripheral blood. These receptors all stem from a man in his forties or fifties with acute or convalescent COVID-19. Both conserved end residues are part of each CDR3. Each record gives: V gene, J gene, CDR3 protein.

V: TRBV27; J: TRBJ1-5; CDR3: CASSDSTGVNQPQHF
V: TRBV30; J: TRBJ2-7; CDR3: CAWSVRERIGYEQYF
V: TRBV6-5; J: TRBJ1-5; CDR3: CASSFGQLSDQPQHF
V: TRBV2; J: TRBJ1-4; CDR3: CASKKLLGGEKLFF
V: TRBV9; J: TRBJ1-1; CDR3: CASSVQGGNTEAFF
V: TRBV30; J: TRBJ2-1; CDR3: CAWSLVSNEQFF
V: TRBV28; J: TRBJ1-1; CDR3: CASSLQTGAMNTEAFF
V: TRBV18; J: TRBJ2-1; CDR3: CASSPGLENEQFF
V: TRBV28; J: TRBJ2-2; CDR3: CASSLSRAGGELFF
V: TRBV27; J: TRBJ1-2; CDR3: CASRRTGGDYGYTF
V: TRBV18; J: TRBJ2-2; CDR3: CASSPNTLAGGLNTGELFF
V: TRBV6-1; J: TRBJ2-5; CDR3: CASSAMVASGGETQYF
V: TRBV13; J: TRBJ1-3; CDR3: CASSDGQAGNTIYF
V: TRBV25-1; J: TRBJ2-1; CDR3: CASSVTDINEQFF
V: TRBV3-1/TRBV3-2; J: TRBJ1-4; CDR3: CASSQEGQANEKLFF
V: TRBV7-6; J: TRBJ1-4; CDR3: CASSLDRREGNEKLFF
V: TRBV29-1; J: TRBJ2-1; CDR3: CSVPQWGAYNEQFF
V: TRBV10-1; J: TRBJ1-1; CDR3: CASTLLRELRTEAFF
V: TRBV9; J: TRBJ2-1; CDR3: CASSPNPGLADNEQFF
V: TRBV3-1/TRBV3-2; J: TRBJ1-2; CDR3: CASSQDPGDYGYTF
V: TRBV6-2/TRBV6-3; J: TRBJ2-1; CDR3: CASSDRGRVEQFF
V: TRBV3-1/TRBV3-2; J: TRBJ1-1; CDR3: CASSQQGYAEAFF
V: TRBV5-6; J: TRBJ2-7; CDR3: CASSLDGAYEQYF
V: TRBV19; J: TRBJ2-1; CDR3: CASSSRDTSYNEQFF
V: TRBV6-2/TRBV6-3; J: TRBJ1-1; CDR3: CASSQGQGMNTEAFF
V: TRBV6-6; J: TRBJ2-7; CDR3: CASSYQRQTGYEQYF
V: TRBV5-1; J: TRBJ2-7; CDR3: CASSLGSGPTYEQYF
V: TRBV19; J: TRBJ2-6; CDR3: CACRDRGLSGANVLTF
V: TRBV11-1; J: TRBJ2-3; CDR3: CASSPGRGGTDTQYF
V: TRBV25-1; J: TRBJ2-1; CDR3: CASMGGTSGHNEQFF
V: TRBV5-1; J: TRBJ2-7; CDR3: CASARDGTYEQYF
V: TRBV9; J: TRBJ2-3; CDR3: CASSIGQGAGDTQYF
V: TRBV4-3; J: TRBJ1-3; CDR3: CASSHLDSVSGNTIYF
V: TRBV5-5; J: TRBJ2-7; CDR3: CASSRNPDRNYEQYF
V: TRBV4-1; J: TRBJ1-1; CDR3: CASSQGGDEAFF
V: TRBV7-9; J: TRBJ1-2; CDR3: CASSFEGTDHYGYTF
V: TRBV3-1/TRBV3-2; J: TRBJ2-1; CDR3: CASSPGTYNEQFF
V: TRBV7-6; J: TRBJ1-1; CDR3: CASSLIAQANTEAFF
V: TRBV6-2/TRBV6-3; J: TRBJ2-1; CDR3: CASSYRQGASSYNEQFF
V: TRBV6-5; J: TRBJ1-2; CDR3: CASSSGAGNYGYTF
V: TRBV28; J: TRBJ2-4; CDR3: CASSLWVVGLAGGHQNIQYF
V: TRBV28; J: TRBJ2-3; CDR3: CASRGGQISTDTQYF
V: TRBV10-2; J: TRBJ2-1; CDR3: CATGLAGVSEQFF
V: TRBV6-1; J: TRBJ2-3; CDR3: CASSETTSGASDTQYF
V: TRBV3-1/TRBV3-2; J: TRBJ1-1; CDR3: CASSQVWTGGIEAFF
V: TRBV19; J: TRBJ1-5; CDR3: CASSFRVSNQPQHF
V: TRBV7-9; J: TRBJ1-5; CDR3: CASSLEGVGQPQHF
V: TRBV7-9; J: TRBJ1-6; CDR3: CASSLAGGTLGNSPLHF
V: TRBV7-3; J: TRBJ2-2; CDR3: CASSSQGVMNTGELFF
V: TRBV9; J: TRBJ2-1; CDR3: CASSSSVQGKEQFF
V: TRBV3-1/TRBV3-2; J: TRBJ2-6; CDR3: CASSSSGANVLTF
V: TRBV7-9; J: TRBJ2-7; CDR3: CASSAGGGRRTYEQYF
V: TRBV30; J: TRBJ2-3; CDR3: CALGQGSDTQYF
V: TRBV18; J: TRBJ1-5; CDR3: CASSPSQGSQPQHF
V: TRBV29-1; J: TRBJ2-1; CDR3: CSVEQGRGNEQFF
V: TRBV25-1; J: TRBJ2-1; CDR3: CASSGTGTGGNEQFF
V: TRBV2; J: TRBJ1-6; CDR3: CASTPRQGVNSPLHF